This T cell receptor (beta chain) originates from a study of blood T cell repertoires in COVID-19. In the study overall: Acute-phase and convalescent COVID-19 samples originated in the United States, Italy and Spain.

In the original workflow: The authors estimated nucleated cell counts from reference gene primer amplification. TCRdb keeps only in-frame clones here, not all; method: immunoSEQ multiplex PCR. That table supplies the V and J calls and clone size; D and trimming were determined from the DNA. The sample records about 240,000 clones, approximately 83% being singletons. Participant reports of clinical history set cohort assignment. Germline V lookup: CDR1 SGHNT, CDR2 YYREEE (reference sequence). Trimming removed 0 bases from V and 1 base from J, with 8 bases in between. This CDR3 comprises 15 residues. Specimen: PBMCs or T cells enriched from blood (not recorded which). This TCR was sampled from a middle-aged woman with acute COVID-19. V usage is TRBV5-4 and J usage is TRBJ2-1; D perhaps matches TRBD1 (5 bases). The CDR3 loop is CASSLDRWSYNEQFF. CDR3 sequence (DNA): TGTGCCAGCAGCTTGGACAGGTGGTCCTACAATGAGCAGTTCTTC.